A single sample is the source of the 23 T cell receptor beta chains below, sequenced in a study of blood T cell repertoires in COVID-19. Libraries were prepared by immunoSEQ multiplex PCR; TCRdb keeps only in-frame clonotypes and omits some of them. The data show 150,000 to 200,000 clones, with approximately 95% seen just once and 1.5% to 2.5% held by the top ten. Input material: peripheral blood. The receptors come from an older woman with COVID-19, enrolled during active disease.

The CDR3: CSVGLAIQETQYF. CDR3 coding DNA: TGCAGCGTGGGACTAGCAATACAAGAGACCCAGTACTTC. The chain uses TRBV29-1 and TRBJ2-5; TRBD2 agrees at 9 bases. The CDR3 is 13 residues long. Trimming at V came to 6 bases and at J to 2 bases, leaving 4 bases not matched to a gene. CDR1 is SQVTM and CDR2 is ANQGSEA in the germline V gene.

The gene calls are TRBV19 and TRBJ1-6; 9 bases are a match to TRBD1. This CDR3 region has 13 residues. The V segment lost 11 bases and the J segment 8 bases; nucleotides outside the gene matches: 7. CDR1 is LNHDA and CDR2 is SQIVND in the germline V gene (reference sequence). As DNA, the CDR3 is TGTGCCGCCTCGGGACAGGGCGATTCACCCCTCCACTTT. Its protein product is CAASGQGDSPLHF.

The J gene is TRBJ1-4, the V gene TRBV18; D is ambiguous. Trimming removed 3 bases from V and 6 bases from J, with 11 bases in between. The CDR3 contains 14 residues. Looked up from germline, CDR1 is KGHSH and CDR2 is LQKENI. The CDR3 DNA reads TGTGCCAGCTCACCTATGGGCTCCCATGAAAAACTGTTTTTT. The encoded protein is CASSPMGSHEKLFF.

The CDR3 DNA is TGTGCCAGCAGTTTATCCCAACACCTTGAAGCTTTCTTT. Translation gives CASSLSQHLEAFF. The chain joins TRBV6-2 or TRBV6-3 to TRBJ1-1; D gene unclear. The V end was cut by 4 bases, the J end by 7 bases, with 13 bases between. There are 13 residues in the CDR3. Germline V gives CDR1 MNHEY, CDR2 SVGEGT.

The J gene is TRBJ1-6, the V gene TRBV25-1; D possibly corresponds to TRBD1 (6 bases). The V end lost 6 bases, the J end lost 6 bases, and 12 bases lay between the germline ends. The germline V gene has CDR1 MGHDK and CDR2 SYGVNS. CDR3 length: 14 amino acids. The CDR3 DNA reads TGTGCCAGCAGGACAGGCATTGCTAATTCACCCCTCCACTTT. As protein: CASRTGIANSPLHF.

The chain recombines TRBV6-5 with TRBJ2-1; TRBD2 agrees at 10 bases. In germline, CDR1 is MNHEY, CDR2 SVGAGI. The CDR3 length is 15 residues. After removal of 2 bases from V and 8 bases from J, the junction contained 6 bases not matched to a gene. The DNA for the CDR3 is TGTGCCAGCAGTTACCGTAGCGGGGGGTATTATGAGCAGTTCTTC. Its translation is CASSYRSGGYYEQFF.

The chain joins TRBV29-1 to TRBJ1-5, with D possibly being TRBD1 (6 bases). This CDR3 has 13 residues. V lost 4 bases to trimming and J lost 3 bases, with 10 bases between them. The germline V gene has CDR1 SQVTM and CDR2 ANQGSEA. DNA of the CDR3: TGCAGCGTTGCGGCAGGGGTCAATCAGCCCCAGCATTTT. This encodes CSVAAGVNQPQHF.

The chain has TRBV25-1 and TRBJ1-4; D is perhaps TRBD1 (6 bases). Per germline, CDR1 MGHDK and CDR2 SYGVNS. V lost 5 bases, J lost 6 bases, and 10 bases lay in between. The CDR3 runs to 13 residues. Written as DNA, the CDR3 is TGTGCCAGCAGTAGAACAGGGTATGAAAAACTGTTTTTT. This translates into CASSRTGYEKLFF. Complete variable domain (other parts from reference TRBV25-1 and TRBJ1-4): EADIYQTPRYLVIGTGKKITLECSQTMGHDKMYWYQQDPGMELHLIHYSYGVNSTEKGDLSSESTVSRIRTEHFPLTLESARPSHTSQYLCASSRTGYEKLFFGSGTQLSVL.

The chain joins TRBV4-1 to TRBJ1-4; D might be TRBD1 (5 bases). The V and J ends lost 4 bases and 4 bases respectively, with 16 bases between them. The CDR3 length is 16 residues. The germline V gene encodes CDR1 MGHRA and CDR2 YSYEKL. CDR3 nucleotides: TGCGCCAGCAGCCCAGCCGGCGGGGGGATTAATGAAAAACTGTTTTTT. Amino acids: CASSPAGGGINEKLFF.

This chain connects TRBV5-1 to TRBJ2-3, with 8 bases matching TRBD2. Germline V CDR1 and CDR2: SGHRS, YFSETQ. This CDR3 has 14 residues. Trimming removed 6 bases from V and 6 bases from J; junction bases left unmatched: 9. The CDR3 loop is CASKLAALGDTQYF. The DNA for the CDR3 is TGCGCCAGCAAACTAGCGGCACTGGGGGATACGCAGTATTTT.

The chain is built from TRBV7-9 and TRBJ2-1, with D perhaps TRBD2 (6 bases). The CDR3 covers 15 residues. Germline V gene sequence: CDR1 SEHNR, CDR2 FQNEAQ (reference sequence). V was cut by 1 base and J by 4 bases, with 11 bases left in between. The chain's CDR3 is CASSLVLGTYNEQFF. CDR3 in DNA: TGTGCCAGCAGCTTAGTGTTGGGGACTTACAATGAGCAGTTCTTC.

V usage is TRBV19 and J usage is TRBJ1-5; no reliable D call. This CDR3 region has 14 residues. Trimming stripped 4 bases from V and 0 bases from J, with 7 bases between. The germline CDR1 and CDR2 sequences are LNHDA and SQIVND (reference sequence). CDR3 protein: CASSNRDSNQPQHF. The CDR3 DNA follows: TGTGCCAGTAGTAATCGGGATAGCAATCAGCCCCAGCATTTT.

The J gene is TRBJ1-2, the V gene TRBV6-2 or TRBV6-3; 7 positions match TRBD1. CDR1 MNHEY and CDR2 SVGEGT come from the germline V gene. CDR3 size: 13 residues. V lost 5 bases to trimming and J lost 6 bases; unmatched junction nucleotides: 6. The CDR3 here is CASSDRVGDGYTF. DNA for the CDR3: TGTGCCAGCAGTGACAGGGTTGGGGATGGCTACACCTTC.

The CDR3 DNA reads as TGCAGCGTCGCGACGTTCAGGGAGGGTGAAGCTTTCTTT. Residues: CSVATFREGEAFF. The V and J genes are TRBV29-1 and TRBJ1-1, with D tentatively TRBD1 (5 bases). V lost 6 bases and J lost 7, with 18 bases in between. Germline CDR1 and CDR2: SQVTM and ANQGSEA. The CDR3 is 13 residues long.

As DNA, the CDR3 is TGTGCCAGCAGTCCAAGACTAGCGGGGGTCACAGATACGCAGTATTTT. This encodes CASSPRLAGVTDTQYF. The gene calls are TRBV27 and TRBJ2-3, with 12 bases fitting TRBD2. J lost 2 bases, V lost 5 bases, and 5 bases had no gene match. Germline values: CDR1 MNHEY, CDR2 SMNVEV (reference sequence). The length of the CDR3 is 16 residues.

The V call is TRBV20-1, the J call TRBJ2-7; 9 bases map to TRBD2. The junction had 13 bases not matched to a gene; V was cut back by 3 bases and J by 1 base. The CDR3 has 17 residues. Germline CDR1 and CDR2: DFQATT and SNEGSKA (reference sequence). This CDR3 reads CSASSSFDSGGSYEQYF. The CDR3 coding sequence is TGCAGTGCTAGTTCTTCATTTGATAGCGGGGGTTCCTACGAGCAGTACTTC.

The rearrangement joins TRBV4-3 to TRBJ1-5; 9 bases line up with TRBD1. CDR3 length: 15 amino acids. V was pared by 4 bases and J by 4 bases, with 5 bases of the junction left unmatched. From germline, CDR1 is LGHNA and CDR2 YSLEER. CDR3 sequence reads: CASSPTGTGNQPQHF. DNA of the CDR3: TGCGCCAGCAGCCCTACCGGGACAGGGAATCAGCCCCAGCATTTT.

The chain combines TRBV27 with TRBJ1-5; 10 bases are shared with TRBD1. Unmatched junction bases numbered 5, after V lost 5 bases and J lost 7 bases. The V gene's germline CDR1 is MNHEY and CDR2 SMNVEV (reference sequence). The CDR3 runs to 14 residues. CDR3 in amino acids: CASSEGQGNQPQHF. Here the CDR3 DNA reads TGTGCCAGCAGTGAGGGACAGGGGAACCAGCCCCAGCATTTT.

CDR3 region: CASSGQSGNTIYF. The CDR3, as DNA: TGTGCCAGCAGCGGACAGTCTGGAAACACCATATATTTT. The V gene is TRBV7-2, the J gene TRBJ1-3, with D tentatively TRBD1 (6 bases). Trimming removed 5 bases from V and 1 base from J, with 6 bases in between. The CDR3 totals 13 residues. CDR1 and CDR2 (germline): SGHTA, FQGNSA.

The chain couples TRBV19 to TRBJ1-3; D is unresolved. This CDR3 is 14 amino acids long. The V gene's germline CDR1 is LNHDA and CDR2 SQIVND (reference sequence). The CDR3 DNA reads TGTGCAACGGCCTGGGAGTCTTCTGGAAACACCATATATTTT. Translating it yields CATAWESSGNTIYF.

The V call is TRBV15, the J call TRBJ1-1, with 7 bases identical to TRBD1. The V gene's germline CDR1 is LNHNV and CDR2 YYDKDF (reference sequence). The CDR3 has 17 amino acids. V gave up 1 base and J gave up 1 base; unmatched junction bases: 9. CDR3 amino acids: CATSRAHPRQGNTEAFF. The CDR3 DNA reads as TGTGCCACCAGCAGAGCACATCCCCGACAGGGGAACACTGAAGCTTTCTTT.

This sequence joins TRBV27 and TRBJ1-1; D perhaps matches TRBD1 (6 bases). Germline V lookup: CDR1 MNHEY, CDR2 SMNVEV (reference sequence). V was clipped by 0 bases and J by 12 bases, with 11 bases between them. This CDR3 region has 12 residues. The CDR3 loop is CASSLSQGRTFF. Here the CDR3 DNA reads TGTGCCAGCAGTTTATCTCAGGGGAGAACTTTCTTT.

The rearrangement links TRBV7-3 to TRBJ1-2; 8 positions agree with TRBD1. This CDR3 comprises 14 residues. Unmatched junction bases numbered 10, after V lost 5 bases and J lost 8 bases. Germline V gene sequence: CDR1 SGHTA, CDR2 FQGTGA. CDR3 sequence: CASSPTGTGYGYTF. The DNA of the CDR3 is TGTGCCAGCAGCCCGACAGGGACAGGATACGGCTACACCTTC.